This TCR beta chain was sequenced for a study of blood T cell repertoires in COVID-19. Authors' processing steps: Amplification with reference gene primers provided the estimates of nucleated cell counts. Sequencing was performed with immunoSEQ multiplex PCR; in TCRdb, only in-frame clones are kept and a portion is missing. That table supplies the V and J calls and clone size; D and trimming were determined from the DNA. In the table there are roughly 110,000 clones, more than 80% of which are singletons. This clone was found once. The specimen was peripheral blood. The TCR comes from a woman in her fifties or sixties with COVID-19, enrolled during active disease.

Here the CDR3 reads CASSPRQGDTDTQYF. The CDR3 region has the DNA TGTGCCAGCAGCCCCCGACAGGGAGACACAGATACGCAGTATTTT. The genes are TRBV7-6 and TRBJ2-3; 7 nucleotides align to TRBD1. V lost 5 bases, J lost 2 bases, and 7 bases stayed unmatched. Germline V gene lookup returns CDR1 SGHVS and CDR2 FNYEAQ. The CDR3 extends over 15 amino acids.